The 27 T cell receptor beta chains in this list originate from one sample, sequenced in a study of Ad26.COV2.S vaccination and SARS-CoV-2 variants. Sample treatment: 19 received Ad26.COV2.S at low or high dose, single or two shots; about 5 received placebo; per-sample allocation not given. Each sample was drawn 63 days after the first injection (of vaccine or placebo). Using immunoSEQ multiplex PCR, the repertoire was profiled, and TCRdb retains in-frame clones only, with some absent. The profile shows over 400,000 clones, roughly 90% of them singletons. The specimen was peripheral blood, collected in a trial of Ad26.COV2.S vaccine versus placebo. Every receptor here comes from a person between 18 and 65 years old who received the Ad26.COV2.S COVID-19 vaccine or a placebo.

In DNA, the CDR3 is TGTGCCAGCAGTGAAAGGTGGGCAGCCTACAATGAGCAGTTCTTC. This sequence encodes CASSERWAAYNEQFF. The chain joins TRBV2 to TRBJ2-1, with D uncertain. The ends were cut back, 2 bases at V and 2 bases at J, with 10 bases in the middle. The CDR3 runs to 15 residues. Germline assignment: CDR1 SNHLY and CDR2 FYNNEI.

The gene calls are TRBV15 and TRBJ1-2; D unresolved. Germline V gives CDR1 LNHNV, CDR2 YYDKDF (reference sequence). V lost 0 bases to trimming and J lost 2 bases, with 7 bases between them. The CDR3 contains 14 residues. CDR3 DNA sequence: TGTGCCACCAGCAGAGATCAACAGAACTATGGCTACACCTTC. This encodes CATSRDQQNYGYTF. Looking up the rest from reference TRBV15 and TRBJ1-2 gives the full variable domain: DAMVIQNPRYQVTQFGKPVTLSCSQTLNHNVMYWYQQKSSQAPKLLFHYYDKDFNNEADTPDNFQSRRPNTSFCFLDIRSPGLGDTAMYLCATSRDQQNYGYTFGSGTRLTVV.

The chain uses TRBV7-2 and TRBJ2-3, with D uncertain. The CDR3 loop spans 15 amino acids. The germline gives CDR1 SGHTA, CDR2 FQGNSA. Trimming took 0 bases from V and 1 from J, leaving 8 bases between them. The DNA of the CDR3 is TGTGCCAGCAGCTTAGCGGCGGCTGGCACAGATACGCAGTATTTT. Its translation: CASSLAAAGTDTQYF.

The chain has TRBV27 and TRBJ1-6; D is perhaps TRBD1 (6 bases). V shed 0 bases and J shed 8 bases, with 14 bases lying between them. The CDR3 is made up of 16 amino acids. CDR1 and CDR2 (germline): MNHEY, SMNVEV (reference sequence). The CDR3 coding sequence is TGTGCCAGCAGTTTATCGGGGTTTGGGGGCGATTCACCCCTCCACTTT. Its translation: CASSLSGFGGDSPLHF.

The V and J genes are TRBV4-3 and TRBJ1-1; tentatively, D is TRBD1 (6 bases). Germline V CDR1 and CDR2: LGHNA, YSLEER. The CDR3 is made up of 13 amino acids. Trimming left V 1 base short and J 11 bases short, with 14 bases between. Here the CDR3 DNA reads TGCGCCAGCAGCCAAGTTGGGGGGGGGCTTGCTTTCTTT. It encodes CASSQVGGGLAFF.

V is TRBV28 and J is TRBJ2-3; 15 bases fit TRBD2. Germline V gene data show CDR1 as MDHEN and CDR2 as SYDVKM. CDR3 length: 19 amino acids. V was pared by 2 bases and J by 2 bases, with 8 bases of the junction left unmatched. CDR3 nucleotides: TGTGCCAGCAGTTTACCCCCTTGGACTAGCGGGGGGGCCACAGATACGCAGTATTTT. As protein: CASSLPPWTSGGATDTQYF.

The chain carries TRBV7-8 and TRBJ2-2; weak D call: TRBD2 (7 bases). The CDR3 loop spans 15 amino acids. CDR1 and CDR2 (germline): SGHVS, FQNEAQ. V lost 10 bases to trimming and J lost 6 bases, with 21 bases between them. CDR3 nucleotide sequence: TGTGCCACCAATCGGGGGGCCAATTCTGCCGGGGAGCTGTTTTTT. The encoded protein is CATNRGANSAGELFF.

This sequence joins TRBV15 and TRBJ2-7; 11 nucleotides line up with TRBD2. The germline V gene has CDR1 LNHNV and CDR2 YYDKDF (reference sequence). CDR3 length: 15 amino acids. V lost 1 base, J lost 4 bases, and 3 bases stayed unmatched. The CDR3 sequence is CATSRVSSGGYEQYF. CDR3 bases: TGTGCCACCAGCAGAGTATCTAGCGGGGGGTACGAGCAGTACTTC.

J is TRBJ2-3 and V is TRBV30; D not certain. V lost 2 bases and J 3 bases, leaving 3 bases between the germline ends. The CDR3 consists of 11 residues. Germline CDR1 reads GTSNPN; CDR2 reads SVGIG (reference sequence). The CDR3 DNA reads TGTGCCTGGAGTCAGACAGATACGCAGTATTTT. Translating gives CAWSQTDTQYF.

The chain combines TRBV6-2 or TRBV6-3 with TRBJ2-2, with 11 bases that match TRBD1. This CDR3 has 17 residues. V lost 5 bases and J lost 7; bases outside the gene matches: 12. Germline values: CDR1 MNHEY, CDR2 SVGEGT. The CDR3 reads CASSPWADRGLGGELFF. The CDR3 DNA reads TGTGCCAGCAGTCCCTGGGCGGACAGGGGGCTTGGCGGGGAGCTGTTTTTT.

V is TRBV19 and J is TRBJ1-2; D not resolved. The CDR3 sequence is 11 residues long. CDR1 is LNHDA, CDR2 SQIVND, per germline (reference sequence). Trimming removed 11 bases from V and 10 bases from J, with 17 bases in between. In DNA, the CDR3 is TGTGCCGCCAGTAATTACCTCCTCTACACCTTC. It codes for CAASNYLLYTF.

The chain combines TRBV12-3 or TRBV12-4 with TRBJ2-7; TRBD2 might be the D (6 bases). The ends were cut back, 6 bases at V and 6 bases at J, with 9 bases in the middle. The length of the CDR3 is 11 residues. CDR3: CASREGTEQYF. CDR3 coding DNA: TGTGCCAGCAGGGAGGGTACCGAGCAGTACTTC.

The chain carries TRBV7-9 and TRBJ2-5; TRBD1 is a possible D gene (5 bases). With 5 bases removed from V and 5 bases from J, the gap between germline ends came to 21 bases. This CDR3 is built from 16 residues. CDR1 is SEHNR and CDR2 is FQNEAQ in the germline V gene (reference sequence). In DNA form, the CDR3 reads TGTGCCAGCAGCCCGAGAAATCAGGGAAGAGACGAGACCCAGTACTTC. Its translation: CASSPRNQGRDETQYF.

The J gene is TRBJ2-3, the V gene TRBV5-4; 10 positions agree with TRBD2. The V segment lost 4 bases and the J segment 5 bases; nucleotides outside the gene matches: 7. Per the germline V gene, CDR1 is SGHNT and CDR2 is YYREEE (reference sequence). The length of the CDR3 is 15 residues. CDR3 nucleotides: TGTGCCAGCAGCGGACCGGGGACTAGCGTAGATACGCAGTATTTT. This translates into CASSGPGTSVDTQYF.

The rearrangement links TRBV6-1 to TRBJ2-5, with 10 nucleotides matching TRBD2. This CDR3 has 15 amino acids. Losses at the gene ends were 2 bases for V and 4 bases for J; bases not matched to a gene: 4. Germline lookup yields CDR1 MNHNS and CDR2 SASEGT. CDR3 bases: TGTGCCAGCAGTGAAAGACTAGCGGGTGGAGAGACCCAGTACTTC. Its translation: CASSERLAGGETQYF.

The chain is built from TRBV6-6 and TRBJ1-4, with D possibly being TRBD1 (5 bases). Germline CDR1 reads MNHNY; CDR2 reads SVGAGI (reference sequence). V lost 0 bases, J lost 5 bases, and 13 bases lay in between. CDR3 length: 16 residues. The CDR3 protein is CASSYSQGNINEKLFF. CDR3 DNA: TGTGCCAGCAGTTACTCGCAGGGCAACATCAATGAAAAACTGTTTTTT.

The rearrangement joins TRBV15 to TRBJ2-7; 12 bases are a match to TRBD1. Germline V lookup: CDR1 LNHNV, CDR2 YYDKDF (reference sequence). J lost 5 bases, V lost 8 bases, and 13 bases had no gene match. The CDR3 runs 16 residues. Here the CDR3 DNA reads TGTGCCACCGGCCCTATCCTGGGACAGGGGGCCCACGAGCAGTACTTC. Translation gives CATGPILGQGAHEQYF.

V and J are TRBV28 and TRBJ1-6; D call uncertain. Looked up from germline, CDR1 is MDHEN and CDR2 is SYDVKM. The CDR3 is made up of 16 amino acids. V lost 1 base and J lost 6, with 13 bases in between. CDR3 DNA sequence: TGTGCCAGCAGTTTATTCCCAAAGGGATTTAATTCACCCCTCCACTTT. As protein: CASSLFPKGFNSPLHF.

The CDR3 DNA sequence: TGTGCCACCAGTGATTCCCGTCCTAGCACCTCCTACAATGAGCAGTTCTTC. This codes for CATSDSRPSTSYNEQFF. The chain uses TRBV24-1 and TRBJ2-1; D perhaps matches TRBD2 (5 bases). V shed 2 bases and J shed 0 bases, with 13 bases lying between them. The germline CDR1 and CDR2 sequences are KGHDR and SFDVKD. The CDR3 consists of 17 residues.

V usage is TRBV19 and J usage is TRBJ2-7; 10 nucleotides align to TRBD2. The CDR3 spans 14 residues. V dropped 7 bases and J dropped 2; count of bases not matched to a gene: 5. From germline, CDR1 is LNHDA and CDR2 SQIVND (reference sequence). CDR3 loop: CASTKRGGTYEQYF. CDR3 DNA: TGTGCCAGTACAAAGCGGGGGGGGACCTACGAGCAGTACTTC. The complete variable domain, with remaining parts taken from reference TRBV19 and TRBJ2-7, reads DGGITQSPKYLFRKEGQNVTLSCEQNLNHDAMYWYRQDPGQGLRLIYYSQIVNDFQKGDIAEGYSVSREKKESFPLTVTSAQKNPTAFYLCASTKRGGTYEQYFGPGTRLTVT.

CDR3 residues: CASSYRDKRFYTF. The DNA of the CDR3 is TGTGCCAGCAGTTATAGGGACAAGCGCTTCTACACCTTC. V gene TRBV6-5 combines with J gene TRBJ1-2, with D maybe TRBD1 (6 bases). Germline CDR1 is MNHEY and CDR2 is SVGAGI. The CDR3 covers 13 residues. Trimming cost V 3 bases and J 10 bases, with 15 bases left between them.

The chain employs TRBV6-5 and TRBJ2-5; a possible D gene is TRBD2 (6 bases). The CDR3 is made up of 15 amino acids. The V end lost 2 bases, the J end lost 5 bases, and 15 bases lay between the germline ends. Germline CDR1 MNHEY, CDR2 SVGAGI. CDR3 sequence (DNA): TGTGCCAGCAGTTACACGGGCGGGGTCGAGGAGACCCAGTACTTC. It specifies CASSYTGGVEETQYF.

The chain joins TRBV5-6 to TRBJ2-5; 8 nucleotides agree with TRBD1. Trimming took 3 bases from V and 2 from J; bases not matched to a gene: 3. The CDR3 has 14 residues. Germline lookup yields CDR1 SGHDT and CDR2 YYEEEE. For the CDR3, the DNA is TGTGCCAGCAGCTGGGACAGGCTACAAGAGACCCAGTACTTC. Amino acid sequence: CASSWDRLQETQYF.

To note about this clone: Because the CDR3's place on the DNA is in doubt, the DNA is left out and the CDR3 is given as listed by TCRdb. This sequence joins TRBV24-1 and TRBJ2-7. Germline V gene lookup returns CDR1 KGHDR and CDR2 SFDVKD. The CDR3 has 20 residues if both end residues are counted. CDR3 loop: CATSDFSAVFWQVQNYEQYF.

This clone was counted between two and nine times. The chain joins TRBV28 to TRBJ1-2; D is unresolved. CDR3 length: 11 residues. CDR1 MDHEN and CDR2 SYDVKM come from the germline V gene. Trimming shortened V by 3 bases and J by 4 bases, and 3 bases separated the two germline ends. The CDR3 DNA reads as TGTGCCAGCAGTTTCTTCTATGGCTACACCTTC. Its translation: CASSFFYGYTF.

This chain joins TRBV30 and TRBJ2-5; 7 bases map to TRBD1. Germline CDR1 GTSNPN, CDR2 SVGIG (reference sequence). The CDR3 runs 15 residues. The V segment lost 1 base and the J segment 2 bases; nucleotides outside the gene matches: 7. CDR3 protein: CAWSGDSWGQETQYF. The CDR3 nucleotides are TGTGCCTGGAGTGGGGACAGTTGGGGTCAAGAGACCCAGTACTTC.

This clone was counted a few times. The genes are TRBV10-3 and TRBJ2-1, with 7 bases matching TRBD1. J gave up 3 bases and V 6 bases, and 2 bases lay outside the gene matches. From germline, CDR1 is ENHRY and CDR2 SYGVKD. The CDR3 is made up of 13 amino acids. CDR3: CAISGQDYNEQFF. The CDR3 DNA sequence: TGTGCCATCAGCGGACAGGACTACAATGAGCAGTTCTTC.